This TCR beta chain was observed in a study of CD4+ T cells in melanoma. Only one count was recorded for this clone. What it binds is not known. Study-level points and caveats: CD8+ T cell, macrophage and B cell function reportedly correlated with neoantigen-specific CD4+ T cells. Diverse differentiation states were reported for melanoma neoantigen-specific CD4+ T cells.

Data came from immunoSEQ multiplex PCR; TCRdb stores just in-frame clones and leaves some out. The sample has around 55,000 clones; roughly two thirds are singletons. The V end was cut by 6 bases, the J end by 4 bases, with 19 bases between. The CDR3 totals 16 residues. Germline-derived CDR1 and CDR2 are LNHDA and SQIVND (reference sequence). The gene calls are TRBV19 and TRBJ2-1, with D unclear. The sample comprised tumor tissue. This sequence originates from a human donor with melanoma. Here the CDR3 DNA reads TGTGCCAGTAGCTCAGTAGGAGCTCACCGGTACAATGAGCAGTTCTTC. It yields the protein CASSSVGAHRYNEQFF.